A selection of T cell receptor beta chains follows, all from one sample in a study of T cell responses to AZD1222 COVID-19 vaccine. The protocol was immunoSEQ multiplex PCR, while the TCRdb copy is restricted to in-frame clones and leaves out a portion. The data contain tens of thousands of clones, around 91% of them singletons. The material sequenced was peripheral blood, taken on day 0 of MenACWY control vaccination. The receptors derive from an adult in good health. Both conserved end residues are part of each CDR3. The D gene is left open where the match is weak. Size values are once, few and many counts, or a class for expanded clones, and some rows have none.

CDR3: CASSFDGNEQYF; DNA: TGTGCCAGCAGCTTTGATGGAAACGAGCAGTACTTC; V: TRBV5-8; D: -; size: -; J: TRBJ2-7
CDR3: CAAQGAGSYNYGYTF; DNA: TGTGCCGCCCAAGGGGCGGGATCATATAACTATGGCTACACCTTC; V: TRBV28; D: -; size: -; J: TRBJ1-2
CDR3: CASSLVLGDGGNEQFF; DNA: TGCGCCAGCAGCTTGGTGTTGGGGGACGGTGGGAATGAGCAGTTCTTC; V: TRBV5-1; D: -; size: once; J: TRBJ2-1
CDR3: CASSLVGLHEQYF; DNA: TGCGCCAGCAGCTTGGTGGGTCTCCACGAGCAGTACTTC; V: TRBV5-1; D: -; size: -; J: TRBJ2-7
CDR3: CATSDFLNEQYF; DNA: TGTGCCACCAGTGATTTTTTGAATGAGCAGTACTTC; V: TRBV24-1; D: -; size: -; J: TRBJ2-7
CDR3: CASSLSQGVISF; DNA: TGTGCCAGCAGCCTATCACAGGGTGTTATAAGTTTC; V: TRBV12-3/TRBV12-4; D: -; size: -; J: TRBJ2-7
CDR3: CASSDISYEQYF; DNA: TGCGCCAGCAGTGACATCTCCTACGAGCAGTACTTC; V: TRBV10-1; D: -; size: -; J: TRBJ2-7
CDR3: CASSLEARGTWDGELFF; DNA: TGTGCCAGCAGCTTGGAAGCCAGGGGCACCTGGGACGGGGAGCTGTTTTTT; V: TRBV5-4; D: -; size: -; J: TRBJ2-2
CDR3: CASSVDQAINYGYTF; DNA: TGTGCCAGCAGCGTAGATCAGGCTATTAACTATGGCTACACCTTC; V: TRBV9; D: -; size: once; J: TRBJ1-2
CDR3: CASSFGTNEQYF; DNA: TGTGCCAGCAGCTTTGGGACAAACGAGCAGTACTTC; V: TRBV7-9; D: -; size: -; J: TRBJ2-7
CDR3: CASRGGSMNTEAFF; DNA: TGCGCCAGCAGGGGGGGCAGCATGAACACTGAAGCTTTCTTT; V: TRBV5-1; D: -; size: -; J: TRBJ1-1
CDR3: CASSSPGRGDEQYF; DNA: TGTGCCAGTAGTTCCCCCGGCCGGGGGGATGAGCAGTACTTC; V: TRBV19; D: TRBD2; size: -; J: TRBJ2-7
CDR3: CASSQSRGLVNSNIQYF; DNA: TGCGCCAGCAGTCAATCTCGGGGCCTCGTCAACTCAAACATTCAGTACTTC; V: TRBV23-1; D: -; size: -; J: TRBJ2-4
CDR3: CASSPGEVYGHEQFF; DNA: TGCGCCAGCAGCCCAGGGGAAGTGTACGGGCATGAGCAGTTCTTC; V: TRBV5-1; D: -; size: once; J: TRBJ2-1
CDR3: CASRHRGTGELFF; DNA: TGTGCCAGCAGACACAGGGGGACCGGGGAGCTGTTTTTT; V: TRBV6-5; D: TRBD1; size: -; J: TRBJ2-2
CDR3: CASSFGEGYYEQYF; DNA: TGTGCCAGCAGTTTCGGCGAGGGCTACTACGAGCAGTACTTC; V: TRBV6-5; D: -; size: -; J: TRBJ2-7
CDR3: CASSPTGGNTEAFF; DNA: TGTGCCAGCAGTCCCACAGGGGGAAACACTGAAGCTTTCTTT; V: TRBV6-5; D: TRBD1; size: few; J: TRBJ1-1
CDR3: CALFLGRVDQPQHF; DNA: TGCGCCCTCTTCCTCGGCAGGGTTGATCAGCCCCAGCATTTT; V: TRBV10-1; D: -; size: -; J: TRBJ1-5
CDR3: CASTPLGNGSPLHF; DNA: TGTGCCAGCACCCCCCTAGGGAATGGCTCACCCCTCCACTTT; V: TRBV7-9; D: -; size: -; J: TRBJ1-6
CDR3: CASSLGEYTEAFF; DNA: TGTGCCAGCAGTTTAGGGGAGTACACTGAAGCTTTCTTT; V: TRBV28; D: -; size: -; J: TRBJ1-1
CDR3: CASAALNPDTLWDF; DNA: TGTGCCAGCGCAGCCTTAAACCCGGACACCCTATGGGACTTC; V: TRBV28; D: -; size: -; J: TRBJ2-7
CDR3: CASRFRVFDSPLHF; DNA: TGTGCCAGCAGGTTCAGGGTTTTTGATTCACCCCTCCACTTT; V: TRBV6-5; D: -; size: -; J: TRBJ1-6
CDR3: CASSLTPGTADTQYF; DNA: TGCGCCAGCAGCCTGACACCTGGTACTGCGGATACGCAGTATTTT; V: TRBV5-1; D: -; size: -; J: TRBJ2-3
CDR3: CASSIRGPNEKLFF; DNA: TGTGCCAGTAGTATCCGGGGGCCTAATGAAAAACTGTTTTTT; V: TRBV19; D: -; size: -; J: TRBJ1-4
CDR3: CASSLEMGSVTEAFF; DNA: TGTGCCAGCAGCTTGGAGATGGGGTCGGTTACTGAAGCTTTCTTT; V: TRBV5-4; D: -; size: -; J: TRBJ1-1
CDR3: CASSLGSGTEAFF; DNA: TGTGCCAGTAGCTTGGGCTCGGGGACTGAAGCTTTCTTT; V: TRBV19; D: -; size: -; J: TRBJ1-1
CDR3: CASSVSGGTGGVQGYGYTF; DNA: TGTGCCAGCAGCGTGTCTGGTGGGACAGGGGGCGTTCAAGGCTATGGCTACACCTTC; V: TRBV2; D: TRBD1; size: -; J: TRBJ1-2
CDR3: CSAIRVKEQFF; DNA: TGCAGTGCTATAAGGGTTAAAGAGCAGTTCTTC; V: TRBV20-1; D: -; size: -; J: TRBJ2-1
CDR3: CASSLSDRGHEQYF; DNA: TGTGCCAGCAGCTTAAGCGACAGGGGCCACGAGCAGTACTTC; V: TRBV11-2; D: TRBD1; size: -; J: TRBJ2-7
CDR3: CASSQGRWAFF; DNA: TGTGCCAGCAGCCAGGGCAGATGGGCTTTCTTT; V: TRBV3-1/TRBV3-2; D: -; size: few; J: TRBJ1-1
CDR3: CASSQNPGVGNSPLHF; DNA: TGTGCCAGCAGCCAGAATCCCGGGGTGGGGAATTCACCCCTCCACTTT; V: TRBV9; D: -; size: once; J: TRBJ1-6
CDR3: CASSVGEGGAFF; DNA: TGTGCCAGCAGCGTAGGAGAGGGGGGAGCTTTCTTT; V: TRBV9; D: -; size: -; J: TRBJ1-1
CDR3: CASSQVGQGLTSPLHF; DNA: TGTGCCAGCAGCCAAGTGGGACAGGGGTTGACTTCACCCCTCCACTTT; V: TRBV5-5; D: TRBD1; size: once; J: TRBJ1-6
CDR3: CASSSGSSGNTIYF; DNA: TGTGCCAGCAGTTCGGGGAGCTCTGGAAACACCATATATTTT; V: TRBV2; D: -; size: -; J: TRBJ1-3
CDR3: CASSSLLGGVEQYF; DNA: TGTGCCAGCAGCTCATTACTAGGAGGTGTCGAGCAGTACTTC; V: TRBV7-9; D: -; size: -; J: TRBJ2-7
CDR3: CASSLPVPGGQETQYF; DNA: TGTGCCAGCAGCCTCCCCGTCCCGGGGGGCCAAGAGACCCAGTACTTC; V: TRBV7-2; D: TRBD2; size: -; J: TRBJ2-5
CDR3: CASSPGQGAAEAFF; DNA: TGTGCCAGCAGCCCCGGACAGGGTGCGGCGGAAGCTTTCTTT; V: TRBV6-5; D: TRBD1; size: -; J: TRBJ1-1
CDR3: CASSSDRRNTNEKLFF; DNA: TGTGCCAGCAGCTCTGACCGGAGGAATACTAATGAAAAACTGTTTTTT; V: TRBV7-2; D: -; size: -; J: TRBJ1-4
CDR3: CASSLAGTSGSVTGELFF; DNA: TGTGCCAGCAGCTTAGCGGGGACTAGCGGGAGTGTCACCGGGGAGCTGTTTTTT; V: TRBV7-9; D: TRBD2; size: once; J: TRBJ2-2